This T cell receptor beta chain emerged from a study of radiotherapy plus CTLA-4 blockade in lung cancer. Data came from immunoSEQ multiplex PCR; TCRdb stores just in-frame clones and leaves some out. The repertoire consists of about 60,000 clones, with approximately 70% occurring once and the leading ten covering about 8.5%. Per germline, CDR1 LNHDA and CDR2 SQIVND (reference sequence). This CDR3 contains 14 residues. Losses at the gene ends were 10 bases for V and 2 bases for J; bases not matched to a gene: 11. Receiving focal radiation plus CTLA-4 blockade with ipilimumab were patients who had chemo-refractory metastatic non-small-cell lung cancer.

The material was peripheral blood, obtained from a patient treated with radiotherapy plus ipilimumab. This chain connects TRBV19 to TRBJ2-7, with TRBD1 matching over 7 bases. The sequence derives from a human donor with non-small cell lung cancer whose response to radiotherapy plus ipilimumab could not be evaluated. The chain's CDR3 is CATATGLFTYEQYF. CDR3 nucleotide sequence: TGTGCCACCGCGACAGGGCTCTTTACCTACGAGCAGTACTTC.